This record concerns one T cell receptor (beta chain) sequence. The entry originates in a study of blood T cell repertoires in COVID-19. Clones were read by immunoSEQ multiplex PCR, and TCRdb kept only the in-frame ones, dropping some. Of 180,000 or so clones in the sample, around 85% were seen once. V lost 6 bases to trimming and J lost 5 bases, with 11 bases between them. Germline V gives CDR1 LNHDA, CDR2 SQIVND (reference sequence). This CDR3 region has 12 residues. The receptor was isolated from a human donor with active or convalescent COVID-19. The donor label of this sample is uncertain. The sample was peripheral blood. The J gene is TRBJ2-7, the V gene TRBV19; possibly TRBD1 for D (8 bases). Written as DNA, the CDR3 is TGTGCCAGTAGACAGGGGGGGAACGAGCAGTACTTC. This codes for CASRQGGNEQYF.